The clone carrying this T cell receptor (beta chain) was found a few times. Per the study methods: In papillary thyroid cancer, a distant-metastasis classifier was built using CDR3 differences across clinicopathological groups. TCRdb re-called the PCR reads with MiXCR. These V and J calls originate from TCRdb's pipeline instead of the authors' own analysis. The sample has around 52,000 clones, roughly 30% seen once; the top ten hold about 15%. The sample belongs to a study of metastatic and nonmetastatic thyroid tumors. In germline, CDR1 is SGHAT, CDR2 FQDESV (reference sequence). Trimming removed 2 bases at V and 4 bases at J, with 3 bases between. This CDR3 contains 12 residues. No treatment of any kind had been given to any patient before thyroid surgery.

The receptor comes from a female donor with papillary thyroid cancer or a benign thyroid nodule (not recorded which). Some clones in this sample may be carry-over from other donors' samples. The sequenced sample consisted of blood. The V gene is TRBV11-1, the J gene TRBJ2-1; D gene ambiguous. Here the CDR3 reads CASSLWYNEQFF. For the CDR3, the DNA is TGTGCCAGCAGCTTATGGTACAATGAGCAGTTCTTC.